This T cell receptor (beta chain) is drawn from a study of human CD8 memory T cell subsets. Study-wide results and caveats: Chao1 estimates suggested stem-like memory T cells were more diverse than precursor exhausted T cells.

UMI-labeled 5' RACE produced the TCR beta libraries. Authors' analysis steps: Whatever TCR beta library was examined, it held from 3,000 up to roughly 20,000 functional CDR3 beta clonotypes. No DNA is given; TCRdb re-called the 5' RACE reads and lists each CDR3 protein once. The V and J calls shown here were made by TCRdb, not taken from the authors' results. The sample has around 9,800 distinct CDR3 sequences. Germline V CDR1 and CDR2: MDHEN, SYDVKM. The CDR3 extends over 16 amino acids. On this clonotype: Its antigen is unidentified.

The chain uses TRBV28 and TRBJ1-1; the D call from TCRdb, TRBD1, cannot be confirmed without DNA. The TCR was taken from a human donor in good health. The sample comprised CD8+ T cells from PBMCs. CDR3: CASSFPLGVENTEAFF.